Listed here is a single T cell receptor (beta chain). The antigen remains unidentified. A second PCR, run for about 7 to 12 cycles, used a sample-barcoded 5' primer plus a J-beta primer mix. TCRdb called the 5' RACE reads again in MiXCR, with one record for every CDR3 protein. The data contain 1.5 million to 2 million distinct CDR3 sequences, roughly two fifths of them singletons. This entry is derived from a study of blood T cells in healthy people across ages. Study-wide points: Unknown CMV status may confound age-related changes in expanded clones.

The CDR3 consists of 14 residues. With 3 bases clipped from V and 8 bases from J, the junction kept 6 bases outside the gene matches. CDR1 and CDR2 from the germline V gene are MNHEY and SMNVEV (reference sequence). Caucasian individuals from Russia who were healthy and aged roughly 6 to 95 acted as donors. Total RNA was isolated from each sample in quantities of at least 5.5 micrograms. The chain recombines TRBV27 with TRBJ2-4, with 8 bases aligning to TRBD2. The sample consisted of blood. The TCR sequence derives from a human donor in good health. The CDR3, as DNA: TGTGCCAGCAGTTTGGGTAGCGGGGTTGACATTCAGTACTTC. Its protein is CASSLGSGVDIQYF.